This entry lists 16 T cell receptor beta chains sequenced from one sample in a study of T cells in Graves' hyperthyroidism and ophthalmopathy. RNA transcripts provided the source from which TCR beta CDR3 regions were amplified. The study used the HTBI primer set for a first-round RT-PCR of the TCR CDR3. MiXCR, run by TCRdb on the multiplex PCR reads, gives a single entry per CDR3 protein. The sample lists some 300,000 distinct CDR3 sequences, roughly an eighth occurring once. Specimen: blood. The receptors shown here come from a woman aged 35 to 49 with Graves' hyperthyroidism.

Comment on this clonotype: This may be a read error: a much more frequent sequence differs by one nucleotide. This chain links TRBV27 with TRBJ2-3; D is ambiguous. The CDR3 covers 17 residues. The V gene's germline CDR1 is MNHEY and CDR2 SMNVEV (reference sequence). The CDR3 loop reads CAGSLYGTDLGTDTQYF. As DNA, the CDR3 is TGTGCCGGCAGTTTATATGGTACAGACCTCGGCACAGATACGCAGTATTTT.

In this sample, this clonotype turned up many times. This chain links TRBV18 with TRBJ1-4, with D possibly matching TRBD1 (5 bases). This CDR3 region has 15 residues. From germline, CDR1 is KGHSH and CDR2 LQKENI. V lost 5 bases, J lost 2 bases, and 12 bases lay in between. CDR3 sequence reads: CASSSDSATNEKLFF. DNA for the CDR3: TGTGCCAGCTCATCCGACAGCGCCACTAATGAAAAACTGTTTTTT.

Concerning this clonotype itself: A much bigger clone sits one base away, suggesting this may be a read error. V gene TRBV2 combines with J gene TRBJ1-1; D not certain. Germline CDR1 SNHLY, CDR2 FYNNEI. The CDR3 is made up of 13 amino acids. The V and J ends lost 7 bases and 2 bases respectively, with 11 bases between them. CDR3: CASNMGRNTEAFF. Here the CDR3 DNA reads TGTGCCAGCAATATGGGCAGAAACACTGAAGCTTTCTTT.

This clonotype was seen at least ten times. The CDR3 DNA is TGCAGTGCTAGTTTCCAGGTTGGGCAGCCCCAGCATTTT. Translated, it gives CSASFQVGQPQHF. The chain links TRBV20-1 to TRBJ1-5, with D uncertain. With 3 bases removed from V and 7 bases from J, the gap between germline ends came to 13 bases. The germline CDR1 and CDR2 sequences are DFQATT and SNEGSKA (reference sequence). CDR3 length equals 13 residues.

This clonotype was counted many times. The rearrangement links TRBV12-3 or TRBV12-4 to TRBJ2-5; 9 bases map to TRBD2. This CDR3 is built from 14 residues. The ends lost 7 bases at V and 7 bases at J; junction bases unmatched: 10. CDR3: CASTGIAGVGTQYF. The CDR3 DNA is TGTGCCAGCACGGGTATAGCGGGAGTGGGGACCCAGTACTTC.

V gene TRBV18 combines with J gene TRBJ1-5; D might be TRBD1 (6 bases). There are 15 residues in the CDR3. Between the trimmed V and J ends, which lost 4 bases and 7 bases, there was a span of 17 bases. From germline, CDR1 is KGHSH and CDR2 LQKENI. CDR3 DNA: TGTGCCAGCTCACAAAACGGGGGGCAGGGACAGCCCCAGCATTTT. This gives the protein CASSQNGGQGQPQHF.

The chain carries TRBV10-3 and TRBJ2-3, with unresolved D. The CDR3 runs to 12 residues. V was trimmed by 2 bases and J by 6 bases, leaving 6 bases between them. Germline loops: CDR1 ENHRY, CDR2 SYGVKD. As DNA, the CDR3 is TGTGCCATCAGTGAGCTCGCTGATACGCAGTATTTT. Its translation: CAISELADTQYF.

This clonotype was recorded at least ten times. The chain joins TRBV7-9 to TRBJ2-1; 11 positions match TRBD2. The V gene end was trimmed by 2 bases and the J gene end by 3 bases; junction bases not matched to a gene: 6. The length of the CDR3 is 17 residues. Looked up from germline, CDR1 is SEHNR and CDR2 is FQNEAQ (reference sequence). CDR3 DNA: TGTGCCAGCAGCTTATCTCCGACTAGCGGGAACTACAATGAGCAGTTCTTC. Translating gives CASSLSPTSGNYNEQFF.

This clonotype has a count of ten or more. The chain is built from TRBV13 and TRBJ1-4; 7 bases are a match to TRBD1. V shed 4 bases and J 8 bases; nucleotides not matched to a gene: 7. Germline CDR1 reads PRHDT; CDR2 reads FYEKMQ (reference sequence). The CDR3 is 14 amino acids. The CDR3 is CASSSGQLDEKLFF. The CDR3 DNA reads TGTGCCAGCAGCTCGGGACAGTTGGACGAAAAACTGTTTTTT.

J is TRBJ1-2 and V is TRBV6-1; TRBD1 is a possible D gene (6 bases). Germline V gene lookup returns CDR1 MNHNS and CDR2 SASEGT. V lost 6 bases, J lost 5 bases, and 19 bases lay in between. The CDR3 spans 15 residues. The DNA of the CDR3 is TGTGCCAGCAGCCGTACAGACAGGAATACTTATGGCTACACCTTC. This sequence encodes CASSRTDRNTYGYTF.

The table lists this clonotype with many counts. This chain connects TRBV12-5 to TRBJ2-7; either TRBD1 or TRBD2 may supply D (6 bases each). Germline CDR1 reads LGHNT; CDR2 reads FRNRAP. The CDR3 covers 15 residues. Trimming took 6 bases from V and 5 from J, leaving 20 bases between them. This chain's CDR3 is CASGFQFGGGHEQYF. The CDR3 DNA is TGTGCTAGTGGCTTCCAGTTCGGGGGCGGCCACGAGCAGTACTTC.

This clonotype was recorded many times. The chain employs TRBV28 and TRBJ2-7; 9 bases fit TRBD2. The CDR3 is 14 amino acids. Trimming cost V 7 bases and J 4 bases; bases outside gene matches: 8. Germline V gives CDR1 MDHEN, CDR2 SYDVKM. In DNA, the CDR3 is TGTGCCAGCATACATAGCGGGAGAGGGTACGAGCAGTACTTC. It encodes CASIHSGRGYEQYF.

This clonotype was counted at least ten times. J is TRBJ2-1 and V is TRBV6-6, with D possibly matching TRBD1 (6 bases). Looked up from germline, CDR1 is MNHNY and CDR2 is SVGAGI (reference sequence). The V end lost 2 bases, the J end lost 0 bases, and 20 bases lay between the germline ends. The CDR3 contains 19 residues. The CDR3 region has the DNA TGTGCCAGCAGTTACATAGGGGGACACAAATATCTCTCCTACAATGAGCAGTTCTTC. The encoded protein is CASSYIGGHKYLSYNEQFF.

Ten or more counts support this clonotype. CDR3 in DNA: TGTGCCAGCAGCTTAGGTGTAGACAATGAGCAGTTCTTC. Translating gives CASSLGVDNEQFF. The chain is built from TRBV7-2 and TRBJ2-1; no firm D call. The V end was cut by 1 base, the J end by 5 bases, with 6 bases between. The length of the CDR3 is 13 residues. The germline gives CDR1 SGHTA, CDR2 FQGNSA.

This clonotype was recorded at least ten times. The chain is built from TRBV11-2 and TRBJ2-1, with 8 bases lining up with TRBD2. Per the germline V gene, CDR1 is SGHAT and CDR2 is FQNNGV. Unmatched junction bases numbered 5, after V lost 2 bases and J lost 8 bases. The CDR3 consists of 14 residues. The CDR3 protein is CASSLPGGPHEQFF. CDR3 bases: TGTGCCAGCAGCTTACCGGGAGGGCCTCATGAGCAGTTCTTC.

The table lists this clonotype with a few counts. The rearrangement uses TRBV3-1 and TRBJ2-1; 13 nucleotides agree with TRBD2. The V and J ends lost 3 bases and 6 bases, in that order; junction bases with no gene match: 11. CDR1 and CDR2 from the germline V gene are LGHDT and YNNKEL (reference sequence). This CDR3 contains 18 residues. The CDR3 bases are TGTGCCAGCAGCCAGGAGAGACTAGCGGGAGGTCGTATCAATGAGCAGTTCTTC. Amino acids: CASSQERLAGGRINEQFF.